The 24 T cell receptor beta chains reported below all come from one sample, sequenced in a study of blood T cell repertoires in COVID-19. Generated by immunoSEQ multiplex PCR, the TCRdb table keeps only in-frame clones and is missing some. This sample has a few hundred thousand clones, with approximately 87% found just once. Sequencing was done on a sample of peripheral blood. Receptors were obtained from a man between 60 and 75 years old with acute or convalescent COVID-19.

J is TRBJ1-5 and V is TRBV6-2 or TRBV6-3; D remains ambiguous. Trimming removed 0 bases from V and 1 base from J, with 7 bases in between. Germline lookup yields CDR1 MNHEY and CDR2 SVGEGT. The CDR3 has 15 amino acids. CDR3 DNA: TGTGCCAGCAGTTACTCCCCTCTGAGCAATCAGCCCCAGCATTTT. It is translated as CASSYSPLSNQPQHF.

The gene calls are TRBV3-1 (or the pseudogene TRBV3-2) and TRBJ2-1; D gene ambiguous. The ends were cut back, 2 bases at V and 0 bases at J, with 5 bases in the middle. Germline loops: CDR1 LGHDT, CDR2 YNNKEL (reference sequence). The CDR3 consists of 14 residues. The CDR3 DNA follows: TGTGCCAGCAGCCAATTCCGCTCCTACAATGAGCAGTTCTTC. It encodes CASSQFRSYNEQFF.

The chain couples TRBV7-2 to TRBJ1-2; D unclear. The CDR3 is 13 residues long. In germline, CDR1 is SGHTA, CDR2 FQGNSA. V lost 1 base, J lost 3 bases, and 6 bases lay in between. The CDR3 DNA reads TGTGCCAGCAGCTTAGTACGGGACTATGGCTACACCTTC. Amino acid sequence: CASSLVRDYGYTF.

V gene TRBV7-2 combines with J gene TRBJ2-5; 12 nucleotides line up with TRBD2. In germline, CDR1 is SGHTA, CDR2 FQGNSA. J gave up 0 bases and V 4 bases, and 12 bases lay outside the gene matches. This CDR3 spans 19 amino acids. The CDR3 spells CASSSQRLAGEGYQETQYF. The CDR3 bases are TGTGCCAGCAGCTCACAAAGACTAGCGGGAGAGGGTTACCAAGAGACCCAGTACTTC.

The CDR3 spells CATSDGGGGPDTQYF. The CDR3 nucleotides are TGTGCCACCAGTGATGGGGGTGGGGGCCCAGATACGCAGTATTTT. This sequence joins TRBV24-1 and TRBJ2-3, with D perhaps TRBD1 (6 bases). Deletions cut 3 bases from V and 4 bases from J, with 13 bases between. The CDR3 sequence is 15 residues long. CDR1 is KGHDR and CDR2 is SFDVKD in the germline V gene.

This chain connects TRBV3-1 (or the pseudogene TRBV3-2) to TRBJ2-5; 11 nucleotides agree with TRBD2. Germline V gene sequence: CDR1 LGHDT, CDR2 YNNKEL (reference sequence). The junction had 8 bases not matched to a gene; V was cut back by 4 bases and J by 4 bases. The CDR3 is 16 amino acids. The CDR3 spells CASSPLAGGSAETQYF. The CDR3 DNA sequence: TGTGCCAGCAGCCCCTTAGCGGGAGGGTCGGCAGAGACCCAGTACTTC.

The chain carries TRBV9 and TRBJ1-2; no clear D gene. This CDR3 spans 15 amino acids. Trimming removed 3 bases from V and 3 bases from J, with 15 bases in between. Germline assignment: CDR1 SGDLS and CDR2 YYNGEE. The CDR3 spells CASSATLLEDYGYTF. The CDR3 DNA follows: TGTGCCAGCAGCGCTACTCTCCTCGAGGACTATGGCTACACCTTC.

This chain connects TRBV6-5 to TRBJ2-1; 11 bases fit TRBD2. In germline, CDR1 is MNHEY, CDR2 SVGAGI. CDR3 length: 15 residues. The junction had 12 bases not matched to a gene; V was cut back by 6 bases and J by 11 bases. CDR3 DNA sequence: TGTGCCAGCAGCTTAGCGGGAGGGCCTGAAAGGAAGCAGTTCTTC. As protein: CASSLAGGPERKQFF.

This rearrangement joins TRBV7-2 to TRBJ2-3, with TRBD2 as a possible D gene (6 bases). The CDR3 covers 14 residues. Germline V lookup: CDR1 SGHTA, CDR2 FQGNSA. The V end lost 4 bases, the J end lost 2 bases, and 10 bases lay between the germline ends. CDR3 DNA sequence: TGTGCCAGCAGCTCGGGACTTGACACAGATACGCAGTATTTT. Translation gives CASSSGLDTDTQYF.

The count of this clone is one. The chain recombines TRBV7-9 with TRBJ2-1; the D is unclear. Trimming took 2 bases from V and 0 from J, leaving 5 bases between them. This CDR3 contains 14 residues. The germline V gene encodes CDR1 SEHNR and CDR2 FQNEAQ (reference sequence). In nucleotides, the CDR3 is TGTGCCAGCAGCTTATCGAGCTCCTACAATGAGCAGTTCTTC. It is translated as CASSLSSSYNEQFF. The entire variable domain, with the rest obtained from reference TRBV7-9 and TRBJ2-1, is as follows: DTGVSQNPRHKITKRGQNVTFRCDPISEHNRLYWYRQTLGQGPEFLTYFQNEAQLEKSRLLSDRFSAERPKGSFSTLEIQRTEQGDSAMYLCASSLSSSYNEQFFGPGTRLTVL.

V usage is TRBV7-9 and J usage is TRBJ1-3; D not resolved. This CDR3 contains 13 residues. Germline assignment: CDR1 SEHNR and CDR2 FQNEAQ (reference sequence). Trimming left V 10 bases short and J 0 bases short, with 10 bases between. The CDR3 coding sequence is TGTGCCATAAAGAAACTCTCTGGAAACACCATATATTTT. It encodes CAIKKLSGNTIYF.

V and J are TRBV6-5 and TRBJ1-1; D is unresolved. CDR1 is MNHEY and CDR2 is SVGAGI in the germline V gene. Trimming removed 0 bases at V and 5 bases at J, with 13 bases between. The CDR3 spans 15 residues. The CDR3 DNA is TGTGCCAGCAGTTACTCTAAGGGTGGAGGGACTGAAGCTTTCTTT. As protein: CASSYSKGGGTEAFF.

This rearrangement joins TRBV11-2 to TRBJ2-7, with no clear D. V lost 0 bases, J lost 2 bases, and 8 bases lay in between. Per the germline V gene, CDR1 is SGHAT and CDR2 is FQNNGV. The CDR3 is 14 residues long. The CDR3 DNA reads as TGTGCCAGCAGCTTAGATAATGCGGCCTACGAGCAGTACTTC. Translation gives CASSLDNAAYEQYF.

The rearrangement uses TRBV7-8 and TRBJ2-5, with D perhaps TRBD2 (5 bases). The CDR3 consists of 14 residues. Trimming cost V 4 bases and J 5 bases, with 14 bases left between them. Germline V gene sequence: CDR1 SGHVS, CDR2 FQNEAQ. The chain's CDR3 is CASSSRPRGETQYF. The CDR3 DNA reads TGTGCCAGCAGCTCTAGACCCCGCGGGGAGACCCAGTACTTC. Full variable domain (missing parts from reference TRBV7-8 and TRBJ2-5): GAGVSQSPRYKVAKRGQDVALRCDPISGHVSLFWYQQALGQGPEFLTYFQNEAQLDKSGLPSDRFFAERPEGSVSTLKIQRTQQEDSAVYLCASSSRPRGETQYFGPGTRLLVL.

The V call is TRBV10-3, the J call TRBJ2-5; tentative D call: TRBD1 (6 bases). The CDR3 extends over 16 amino acids. Germline CDR1 is ENHRY and CDR2 is SYGVKD. With 3 bases removed from V and 3 bases from J, the gap between germline ends came to 17 bases. In DNA, the CDR3 is TGTGCCATCAGTGATCCCCTAACAGGGTCCGAAGAGACCCAGTACTTC. Translation: CAISDPLTGSEETQYF.

The chain employs TRBV27 and TRBJ1-5, with 7 bases fitting TRBD1. Per germline, CDR1 MNHEY and CDR2 SMNVEV (reference sequence). Losses at the gene ends were 6 bases for V and 3 bases for J; bases not matched to a gene: 8. There are 15 residues in the CDR3. The DNA of the CDR3 is TGTGCCAGCAGCCCATTCGGACAGGCCAATCAGCCCCAGCATTTT. Its translation: CASSPFGQANQPQHF.

V is TRBV7-8 and J is TRBJ2-7; 8 nucleotides align to TRBD2. The CDR3 extends over 15 amino acids. CDR1 and CDR2 (germline): SGHVS, FQNEAQ. V lost 1 base to trimming and J lost 1 base; unmatched junction nucleotides: 3. The DNA of the CDR3 is TGTGCCAGCAGCTTAGAGGCTAGCGGGTCCTACGAGCAGTACTTC. This codes for CASSLEASGSYEQYF. Full variable domain (outside the CDR3, taken from reference TRBV7-8 and TRBJ2-7): GAGVSQSPRYKVAKRGQDVALRCDPISGHVSLFWYQQALGQGPEFLTYFQNEAQLDKSGLPSDRFFAERPEGSVSTLKIQRTQQEDSAVYLCASSLEASGSYEQYFGPGTRLTVT.

The chain combines TRBV7-8 with TRBJ2-1; 10 bases are a match to TRBD1. CDR1 is SGHVS and CDR2 is FQNEAQ in the germline V gene. With V trimmed by 5 bases and J by 15 bases, 4 bases remained unmatched. The CDR3 sequence is 11 residues long. The CDR3 is CASSEDRGLFF. The CDR3 coding sequence is TGTGCCAGCAGCGAAGACAGGGGGCTGTTCTTC.

The chain couples TRBV5-1 to TRBJ1-2; unclear D gene. V shed 4 bases and J shed 2 bases, with 9 bases lying between them. Germline assignment: CDR1 SGHRS and CDR2 YFSETQ. This CDR3 is built from 13 residues. The CDR3 protein is CASSITENYGYTF. DNA of the CDR3: TGCGCCAGCAGCATCACTGAGAACTATGGCTACACCTTC.

The chain links TRBV6-1 to TRBJ2-5; D unresolved. CDR3 length: 14 amino acids. CDR1 MNHNS and CDR2 SASEGT come from the germline V gene. V lost 2 bases, J lost 1 base, and 8 bases lay in between. CDR3 nucleotides: TGTGCCAGCAGTGAAATGGCGGCCCAAGAGACCCAGTACTTC. This codes for CASSEMAAQETQYF.

J is TRBJ2-2 and V is TRBV11-3; D gene uncertain. In germline, CDR1 is SGHNT, CDR2 YENEEA. The length of the CDR3 is 13 residues. Trimming removed 2 bases from V and 5 bases from J, with 6 bases in between. The CDR3 loop reads CASSLRQTGELFF. CDR3 coding DNA: TGTGCCAGCAGCTTACGTCAGACCGGGGAGCTGTTTTTT.

The CDR3 region has the DNA TGTGCCAGTAGCTATGACAGGGCCAACTATGGCTACACCTTC. Translating gives CASSYDRANYGYTF. The V call is TRBV19, the J call TRBJ1-2, with 7 bases matching TRBD1. CDR3 length equals 14 residues. Trimming took 6 bases from V and 2 from J; bases not matched to a gene: 6. Per germline, CDR1 LNHDA and CDR2 SQIVND (reference sequence).

This rearrangement joins TRBV5-1 to TRBJ2-5; D unresolved. The CDR3 consists of 13 residues. The ends were cut back, 2 bases at V and 2 bases at J, with 7 bases in the middle. Germline lookup yields CDR1 SGHRS and CDR2 YFSETQ. The CDR3 DNA reads as TGCGCCAGCAGCTTCCAGTATCAAGAGACCCAGTACTTC. The encoded protein is CASSFQYQETQYF. Full variable domain (rest looked up from reference TRBV5-1 and TRBJ2-5): KAGVTQTPRYLIKTRGQQVTLSCSPISGHRSVSWYQQTPGQGLQFLFEYFSETQRNKGNFPGRFSGRQFSNSRSEMNVSTLELGDSALYLCASSFQYQETQYFGPGTRLLVL.

This clone is a singleton in its sample. The chain uses TRBV7-3 and TRBJ2-7; a weak D match, TRBD2 (6 bases). Germline V CDR1 and CDR2: SGHTA, FQGTGA. V shed 5 bases and J shed 4 bases, with 21 bases lying between them. There are 16 residues in the CDR3. CDR3 DNA: TGTGCCAGCAGCCCACGGGGTGGGGACGGACTATACGAGCAGTACTTC. Protein: CASSPRGGDGLYEQYF.